The clone carrying this TCR beta chain has just a few counts. A CD45RO/CCR7/CD25/CD127/CD95/CD27 panel sorted naive, central memory, regulatory and stem cell-like memory CD4+ cells. The sample comes from a study of beta chain features in type 1 diabetes. The whole isolated RNA underwent reverse transcription, so sequencing captured expressed TCRB transcripts. The table came from immunoSEQ multiplex PCR; TCRdb's copy has only in-frame clones and leaves some out. The sample has 450,000 to 550,000 clones, approximately 28% seen once; the top ten hold 0.06% to 0.07%. V was shortened by 0 bases and J by 10 bases, with 16 bases between the two germline ends. The CDR3 sequence is 14 residues long. CDR1 and CDR2 (germline): GTSNPN, SVGIG (reference sequence).

Sample: naive CD4+ T cells from blood. The chain has TRBV30 and TRBJ2-1; perhaps TRBD2 as D (5 bases). The TCR comes from a man aged 18 to 29 in good health. The CDR3 loop is CAWSVGLRVGEQFF. The CDR3 DNA sequence: TGTGCCTGGAGTGTAGGACTCCGTGTGGGGGAGCAGTTCTTC.